Detailed here is one TCR beta chain. Its antigen remains unidentified. This record belongs to a study of T cell responses to AZD1222 COVID-19 vaccine. Findings and limits, study-wide: The study identified only five or six AZD1222 recipients as seropositive at baseline. Donor demographics were predominantly white British with a female majority; clonal diversity may be underestimated.

Sequencing used immunoSEQ multiplex PCR; TCRdb keeps in-frame clones, though not all of them. The sample shows under 150,000 clones, 70% to 90% of them seen only once. This CDR3 has 16 residues. CDR1 is MGHDK and CDR2 is SYGVNS in the germline V gene. Between the trimmed V and J ends, which lost 4 bases and 0 bases, there was a span of 13 bases. This specimen was peripheral blood, taken on day 0 of AZD1222 vaccination. The receptor was derived from an adult in good health. The genes are TRBV25-1 and TRBJ1-3; D may be TRBD1 (5 bases). The CDR3 sequence is CASSGLGRRSGNTIYF. CDR3 in DNA: TGTGCCAGCAGTGGATTGGGACGGCGCTCTGGAAACACCATATATTTT. The full variable domain, completed using reference TRBV25-1 and TRBJ1-3, is EADIYQTPRYLVIGTGKKITLECSQTMGHDKMYWYQQDPGMELHLIHYSYGVNSTEKGDLSSESTVSRIRTEHFPLTLESARPSHTSQYLCASSGLGRRSGNTIYFGEGSWLTVV.